This T cell receptor beta chain is from a study of PD-L1 blockade in urothelial cancer. Study-wide background: Blood samples had a median of about 140,000 T cells, 75,000 or so unique TCRs, and clonality approximately 0.08. Study outcomes and limitations: Clonality of blood TCR below the median before treatment predicted better survival.

As to this clone: Its target is not known.

Each individual provided 1 to 8 samples (taken pretreatment and on-treatment). This CDR3 spans 14 amino acids. The germline CDR1 and CDR2 sequences are MNHNY and SVGAGI (reference sequence). V was pared by 1 base and J by 2 bases, with 1 base of the junction left unmatched. Clones were read by immunoSEQ multiplex PCR, and TCRdb kept only the in-frame ones, dropping some. Of around 56,000 clones in the sample, 86% were seen once. This TCR was sampled from a man aged 45-65 years with urothelial cancer. The J gene is TRBJ2-7, the V gene TRBV6-6, with 8 bases lining up with TRBD2. Source: PBMCs, taken around atezolizumab (anti-PD-L1) treatment. CDR3 in amino acids: CASSYLAGTYEQYF. The CDR3 DNA sequence: TGTGCCAGCAGTTACTTAGCGGGAACCTACGAGCAGTACTTC.